A single sample gave rise to the 26 T cell receptor beta chains below, sequenced in a study of Ad26.COV2.S vaccination and SARS-CoV-2 variants. Treatment of the sample: roughly 18 received Ad26.COV2.S at low or high dose, single or two shots; roughly five received placebo; per-sample allocation not given. Vaccine and placebo recipients were sampled on day 63 after the first injection. Using immunoSEQ multiplex PCR, the repertoire was profiled, and TCRdb retains in-frame clones only, with some absent. The table includes over 300,000 clones, about four fifths detected once. Sequencing used peripheral blood, obtained in a trial of Ad26.COV2.S vaccine versus placebo. The origin of the receptors is a person between 18 and 59 years old who received the Ad26.COV2.S COVID-19 vaccine or a placebo.

This chain joins TRBV19 and TRBJ1-1; 7 bases are shared with TRBD1. Trimming cost V 6 bases and J 7 bases; bases outside gene matches: 14. Germline CDR1 reads LNHDA; CDR2 reads SQIVND (reference sequence). The CDR3 spans 15 residues. CDR3 bases: TGTGCCAGTAGCCCCCAGGGGGGCGGAAGGAATGAAGCTTTCTTT. Amino acid sequence: CASSPQGGGRNEAFF.

The CDR3 reads CASSSGTGGEKLFF. As DNA, the CDR3 is TGTGCCAGCAGCTCCGGGACAGGGGGTGAAAAACTGTTTTTT. V and J are TRBV5-4 and TRBJ1-4; 11 nucleotides align to TRBD1. CDR3 size: 14 residues. Germline V lookup: CDR1 SGHNT, CDR2 YYREEE (reference sequence). V dropped 3 bases and J dropped 7; count of bases not matched to a gene: 2.

This sequence joins TRBV28 and TRBJ1-3; TRBD1 matches 7 bases. Losses at the gene ends were 3 bases for V and 0 bases for J; bases not matched to a gene: 5. Germline V gives CDR1 MDHEN, CDR2 SYDVKM. The CDR3 runs to 16 residues. The CDR3 nucleotides read TGTGCCAGCAGTTTGGGGCAGGGGGGCTCTGGAAACACCATATATTTT. Translating gives CASSLGQGGSGNTIYF.

The chain uses TRBV15 and TRBJ1-1, with D possibly TRBD1 on 5 matching bases. CDR3 length: 14 residues. Trimming took 5 bases from V and 2 from J, leaving 12 bases between them. From germline, CDR1 is LNHNV and CDR2 YYDKDF (reference sequence). The CDR3: CATSGYQGNTEAFF. The CDR3 DNA sequence: TGTGCCACCAGCGGCTACCAGGGCAACACTGAAGCTTTCTTT.

The chain links TRBV14 to TRBJ2-5; D call uncertain. Between the trimmed V and J ends, which lost 5 bases and 5 bases, there was a span of 9 bases. The CDR3 extends over 12 amino acids. Germline-derived CDR1 and CDR2 are SGHDN and FVKESK. The CDR3, as DNA: TGTGCCAGCAGCTTAAATCGGGAGACCCAGTACTTC. Protein: CASSLNRETQYF.

This clone is labeled as medium-sized. This chain connects TRBV20-1 to TRBJ1-5; TRBD1 is a possible D gene (5 bases). The V end lost 3 bases, the J end lost 6 bases, and 18 bases lay between the germline ends. CDR1 is DFQATT, CDR2 SNEGSKA, per germline (reference sequence). CDR3 length: 15 amino acids. The CDR3 is CSASGAGQEIQPQHF. The CDR3 bases are TGCAGTGCTAGTGGGGCTGGACAAGAGATTCAGCCCCAGCATTTT.

The chain joins TRBV2 to TRBJ1-2; D gene ambiguous. This CDR3 contains 13 residues. V gave up 1 base and J gave up 3 bases, with 6 bases separating them. The germline V gene has CDR1 SNHLY and CDR2 FYNNEI. The CDR3 protein is CASSEESYYGYTF. The CDR3 DNA sequence: TGTGCCAGCAGTGAAGAGTCATACTATGGCTACACCTTC.

J is TRBJ2-1 and V is TRBV3-1 (or the pseudogene TRBV3-2); D ambiguous. The CDR3 runs to 12 residues. The germline gives CDR1 LGHDT, CDR2 YNNKEL (reference sequence). The V end was cut by 6 bases, the J end by 8 bases, with 11 bases between. CDR3 protein: CASSPLGYEQFF. As DNA, the CDR3 is TGTGCCAGCAGTCCGTTAGGTTATGAGCAGTTCTTC.

This clone was recorded a few times. V and J are TRBV13 and TRBJ1-1; D is undetermined. Germline lookup yields CDR1 PRHDT and CDR2 FYEKMQ (reference sequence). The CDR3 covers 16 residues. The V and J ends lost 0 bases and 3 bases respectively, with 14 bases between them. The CDR3 region has the DNA TGTGCCAGCAGCTTAGGGTTGGGTAGAGAGGACACTGAAGCTTTCTTT. Residues: CASSLGLGREDTEAFF.

This chain links TRBV12-5 with TRBJ1-5, with TRBD1 as a possible D gene (5 bases). V lost 4 bases, J lost 8 bases, and 12 bases lay in between. This CDR3 contains 13 residues. Per germline, CDR1 LGHNT and CDR2 FRNRAP. The CDR3 loop is CASGSALGEPQHF. The CDR3 region has the DNA TGTGCTAGTGGTTCCGCCCTGGGGGAGCCCCAGCATTTT.

This clone was observed a single time. This chain uses TRBV6-5 with TRBJ2-1, with 7 bases that match TRBD2. CDR1 and CDR2 (germline): MNHEY, SVGAGI. This CDR3 has 15 amino acids. J gave up 8 bases and V 7 bases, and 14 bases lay outside the gene matches. CDR3 amino acids: CASMRAGVWLDEQFF. The DNA for the CDR3 is TGTGCCAGCATGCGGGCGGGAGTCTGGTTGGATGAGCAGTTCTTC.

In DNA, the CDR3 is TGTGCCACCACCTCCAAGACTAGCGGCTCCTACGAGCAGTACTTC. Translation gives CATTSKTSGSYEQYF. The rearrangement links TRBV15 to TRBJ2-7, with 9 bases matching TRBD2. V lost 7 bases and J lost 0; bases outside the gene matches: 7. From germline, CDR1 is LNHNV and CDR2 YYDKDF (reference sequence). This CDR3 is built from 15 residues.

This chain links TRBV19 with TRBJ1-1; D is undetermined. CDR1 and CDR2 from the germline V gene are LNHDA and SQIVND (reference sequence). Trimming took 6 bases from V and 2 from J, leaving 10 bases between them. This CDR3 has 13 residues. The chain's CDR3 is CASRETLNTEAFF. The CDR3 region has the DNA TGTGCCAGTAGGGAGACATTAAACACTGAAGCTTTCTTT.

V usage is TRBV9 and J usage is TRBJ2-3; D uncertain. V was pared by 4 bases and J by 2 bases, with 8 bases between. Germline values: CDR1 SGDLS, CDR2 YYNGEE. CDR3 size: 13 residues. The CDR3 loop is CASSLNPTDTQYF. DNA of the CDR3: TGTGCCAGCAGCCTCAACCCCACAGATACGCAGTATTTT.

This rearrangement joins TRBV9 to TRBJ1-2; possibly TRBD1 for D (5 bases). The CDR3 length is 13 residues. Deletions cut 4 bases from V and 8 bases from J, with 15 bases between. Germline V gene data show CDR1 as SGDLS and CDR2 as YYNGEE. The CDR3 DNA reads as TGTGCCAGCAGCTCGCTTTTGGGGGAAGGCTACACCTTC. It codes for CASSSLLGEGYTF.

The V gene is TRBV7-6, the J gene TRBJ2-7, with 12 positions matching TRBD2. V lost 4 bases, J lost 2 bases, and 3 bases stayed unmatched. This CDR3 has 15 residues. Germline CDR1 and CDR2: SGHVS and FNYEAQ. The CDR3 spells CASSSGLAGTYEQYF. DNA for the CDR3: TGTGCCAGCAGCTCCGGACTAGCGGGGACCTACGAGCAGTACTTC.

This clone showed up just once. Distinct nucleotide sequences in the sample also encode this CDR3. The chain carries TRBV4-1 and TRBJ1-2; 7 nucleotides agree with TRBD1. With 4 bases clipped from V and 4 bases from J, the junction kept 6 bases outside the gene matches. This CDR3 spans 14 amino acids. Germline V gene lookup returns CDR1 MGHRA and CDR2 YSYEKL. The CDR3 nucleotides are TGCGCCAGCAGCCCTCCGGGACAGCCCTATGGCTACACCTTC. It encodes CASSPPGQPYGYTF.

The gene calls are TRBV6-5 and TRBJ1-1, with 10 bases fitting TRBD1. The CDR3 spans 15 residues. Germline trimming cut 5 bases from V and 3 bases from J; bases unmatched to any gene: 6. CDR1 is MNHEY, CDR2 SVGAGI, per germline. The CDR3 loop is CASSLLGTGDTEAFF. For the CDR3, the DNA is TGTGCCAGCAGTCTACTAGGGACAGGGGACACTGAAGCTTTCTTT.

The J gene is TRBJ2-2, the V gene TRBV21-1. TRBV21-1 is tagged as a pseudogene. The length of the CDR3 is 21 residues. The CDR3 DNA follows: TGTGCCAGCAGCCGCAGGGGGGGGCTTGTGTCAACCGGCCACCACACCGGGGAGCTGTTTTTT. Translated, it gives CASSRRGGLVSTGHHTGELFF.

The chain has TRBV6-2 or TRBV6-3 and TRBJ2-5, with D possibly TRBD1 on 5 matching bases. This CDR3 region has 15 residues. CDR1 and CDR2 from the germline V gene are MNHEY and SVGEGT. V lost 6 bases to trimming and J lost 1 base, with 15 bases between them. The CDR3 region has the DNA TGTGCCAGCAGCCTTTGGGGCAGAGCCCAAGAGACCCAGTACTTC. Translated, it gives CASSLWGRAQETQYF.

This chain joins TRBV9 and TRBJ2-7; 8 bases are shared with TRBD2. J gave up 7 bases and V 0 bases, and 9 bases lay outside the gene matches. CDR1 SGDLS and CDR2 YYNGEE come from the germline V gene. This CDR3 contains 15 residues. The CDR3 loop reads CASSVGAGVFSEQYF. CDR3 coding DNA: TGTGCCAGCAGCGTAGGAGCGGGAGTTTTCAGTGAGCAGTACTTC. Complete variable domain (other parts from reference TRBV9 and TRBJ2-7): DSGVTQTPKHLITATGQRVTLRCSPRSGDLSVYWYQQSLDQGLQFLIQYYNGEERAKGNILERFSAQQFPDLHSELNLSSLELGDSALYFCASSVGAGVFSEQYFGPGTRLTVT.

In this sample, this clone turned up once. The V and J genes are TRBV9 and TRBJ1-1, with a weak D call TRBD1 (6 bases). The CDR3 covers 15 residues. Germline CDR1 reads SGDLS; CDR2 reads YYNGEE. Trimming removed 1 base from V and 6 bases from J, with 16 bases in between. The CDR3: CASSVTGSGFAEAFF. CDR3 sequence (DNA): TGTGCCAGCAGCGTAACAGGGAGTGGGTTTGCTGAAGCTTTCTTT. The variable domain in full, with the rest retrieved from reference TRBV9 and TRBJ1-1, is DSGVTQTPKHLITATGQRVTLRCSPRSGDLSVYWYQQSLDQGLQFLIQYYNGEERAKGNILERFSAQQFPDLHSELNLSSLELGDSALYFCASSVTGSGFAEAFFGQGTRLTVV.

The rearrangement joins TRBV7-3 to TRBJ2-7; no reliable D call. Germline assignment: CDR1 SGHTA and CDR2 FQGTGA. This CDR3 spans 13 amino acids. Trimming left V 1 base short and J 5 bases short, with 9 bases between. The CDR3 loop reads CASSLSLGDEQYF. The CDR3 DNA reads TGTGCCAGCAGCTTAAGTTTAGGAGACGAGCAGTACTTC.

The rearrangement joins TRBV7-8 to TRBJ2-2; the D call may be TRBD1 or TRBD2 (6 bases each). The CDR3 contains 17 residues. The V and J ends lost 1 base and 4 bases respectively, with 16 bases between them. CDR1 SGHVS and CDR2 FQNEAQ come from the germline V gene. The CDR3 spells CASSLGGAGYTTGELFF. The CDR3 DNA reads TGTGCCAGCAGCTTAGGGGGGGCAGGGTATACCACCGGGGAGCTGTTTTTT.

The chain combines TRBV11-2 with TRBJ2-2; D is undetermined. The V gene lost 1 base and the J gene lost 2 bases, with 5 bases spanning the gap. CDR1 is SGHAT and CDR2 is FQNNGV in the germline V gene. The CDR3 spans 14 residues. The CDR3 spells CASSLGPNTGELFF. Here the CDR3 DNA reads TGTGCCAGCAGCTTAGGACCAAACACCGGGGAGCTGTTTTTT.

The J gene is TRBJ2-1, the V gene TRBV7-3; D uncertain. There are 15 residues in the CDR3. CDR1 is SGHTA, CDR2 FQGTGA, per germline. Trimming left V 5 bases short and J 8 bases short, with 19 bases between. The CDR3 here is CASSPLRAGPHEQFF. CDR3 bases: TGTGCCAGCAGCCCCCTCCGCGCTGGGCCTCATGAGCAGTTCTTC.